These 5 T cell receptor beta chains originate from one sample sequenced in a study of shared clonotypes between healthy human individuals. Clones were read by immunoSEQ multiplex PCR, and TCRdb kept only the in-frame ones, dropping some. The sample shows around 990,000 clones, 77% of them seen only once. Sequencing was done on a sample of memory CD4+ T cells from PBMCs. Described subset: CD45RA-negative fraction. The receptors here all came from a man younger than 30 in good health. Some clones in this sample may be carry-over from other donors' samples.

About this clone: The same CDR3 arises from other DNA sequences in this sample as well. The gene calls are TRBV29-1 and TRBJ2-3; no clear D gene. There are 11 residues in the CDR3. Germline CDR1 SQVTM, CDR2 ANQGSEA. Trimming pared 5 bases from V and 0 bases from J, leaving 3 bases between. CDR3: CSVSSTDTQYF. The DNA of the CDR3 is TGCAGCGTTAGCAGCACAGATACGCAGTATTTT.

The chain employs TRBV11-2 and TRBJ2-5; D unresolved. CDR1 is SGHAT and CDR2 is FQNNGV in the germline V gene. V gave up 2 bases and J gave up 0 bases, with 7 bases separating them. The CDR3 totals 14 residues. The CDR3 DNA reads TGTGCCAGCAGCTTATTCAGAAACCAAGAGACCCAGTACTTC. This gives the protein CASSLFRNQETQYF.

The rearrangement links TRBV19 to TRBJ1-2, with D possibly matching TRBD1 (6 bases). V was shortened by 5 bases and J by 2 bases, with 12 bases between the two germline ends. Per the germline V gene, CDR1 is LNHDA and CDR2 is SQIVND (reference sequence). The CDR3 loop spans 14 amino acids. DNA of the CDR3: TGTGCCAGTAGTGTGACACAGGGCAACTATGGCTACACCTTC. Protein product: CASSVTQGNYGYTF.

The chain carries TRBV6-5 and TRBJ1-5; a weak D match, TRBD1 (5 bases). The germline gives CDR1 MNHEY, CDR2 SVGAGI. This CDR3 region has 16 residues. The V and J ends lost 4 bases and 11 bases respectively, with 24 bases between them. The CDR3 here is CASSFEGAPRVSAQHF. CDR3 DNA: TGTGCCAGCAGTTTCGAAGGGGCGCCGCGCGTTTCTGCCCAGCATTTT.

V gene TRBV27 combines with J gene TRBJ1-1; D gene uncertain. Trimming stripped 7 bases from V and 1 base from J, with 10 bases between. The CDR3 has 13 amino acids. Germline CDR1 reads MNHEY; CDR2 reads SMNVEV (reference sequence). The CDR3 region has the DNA TGTGCCAGCACCACCTCAACGAACACTGAAGCTTTCTTT. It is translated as CASTTSTNTEAFF.